This T cell receptor beta chain came from a study of OX40 agonist ivuxolimab in advanced cancers. Study-wide background: An anti-OX40 (CD134) antibody with agonistic activity, ivuxolimab, was administered to patients.

The CDR3 length is 12 residues. With 0 bases removed from V and 11 bases from J, the gap between germline ends came to 10 bases. Germline CDR1 reads LNHNV; CDR2 reads YYDKDF (reference sequence). This clone was seen only a few times. Assay: immunoSEQ multiplex PCR; the TCRdb copy retains only in-frame clones and omits some. The sample consists of approximately 92,000 clones, approximately 80% of them appearing once. This sample comprised CD4+ or CD8+ T cells sorted from blood, obtained in a trial of the OX40 agonist ivuxolimab. The chain carries TRBV15 and TRBJ1-1; D gene uncertain. This clonotype was obtained from an adult with an advanced solid tumor such as melanoma, head and neck, liver or kidney cancer. CDR3 DNA: TGTGCCACCAGCAGAGACAATCAGAGGGCTTTCTTT. Protein: CATSRDNQRAFF.